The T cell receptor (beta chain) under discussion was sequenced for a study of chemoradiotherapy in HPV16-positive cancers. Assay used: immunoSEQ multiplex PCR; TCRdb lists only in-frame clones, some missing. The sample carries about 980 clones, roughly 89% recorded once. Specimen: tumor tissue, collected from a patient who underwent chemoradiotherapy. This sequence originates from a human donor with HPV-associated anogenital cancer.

Here the CDR3 DNA reads TGTGCCAGTAGTATAGGGCGGACTAGCACAGATACGCAGTATTTT. It specifies CASSIGRTSTDTQYF. The J gene is TRBJ2-3, the V gene TRBV19; maybe TRBD2 (5 bases). Trimming removed 1 base from V and 0 bases from J, with 8 bases in between. CDR1 is LNHDA, CDR2 SQIVND, per germline (reference sequence). The CDR3 spans 15 residues.